One and the same sample provided the 9 T cell receptor beta chains below, sequenced in a study of blood T cells in healthy people across ages. Alongside a J-beta primer mix, a sample-barcoded 5' primer served in a second PCR lasting roughly 6 to 11 cycles. TCRdb analysed the 5' RACE reads with MiXCR anew, one entry per CDR3 protein. The sample has 1.5 million to 1.8 million distinct CDR3 sequences, 35% to 45% seen once. Material for sequencing was blood. These receptors were obtained from a woman younger than 35 in good health.

This clonotype has just a few counts. The J gene is TRBJ2-5, the V gene TRBV6-2 or TRBV6-3; tentative D call: TRBD1 (5 bases). The germline V and J ends were trimmed by 7 bases and 11 bases, with 14 bases remaining between them. This CDR3 is 11 amino acids long. CDR1 is MNHEY, CDR2 SVGEGT, per germline. The CDR3 loop reads CASKGFNEQYF. The CDR3 bases are TGTGCCAGCAAGGGGTTTAATGAGCAGTACTTC.

The chain carries TRBV29-1 and TRBJ2-7; TRBD2 might be the D (5 bases). The ends were cut back, 5 bases at V and 5 bases at J, with 16 bases in the middle. CDR1 SQVTM and CDR2 ANQGSEA come from the germline V gene. The CDR3 is 13 residues long. DNA of the CDR3: TGCAGCGTTTCCGGCCTGGGGAGTAACGAGCAGTACTTC. This codes for CSVSGLGSNEQYF.

This chain links TRBV20-1 with TRBJ2-5; D might be TRBD2 (5 bases). The CDR3 contains 14 residues. Trimming took off 0 bases at V and 0 bases at J, with 8 bases between the two ends. From germline, CDR1 is DFQATT and CDR2 SNEGSKA (reference sequence). In DNA form, the CDR3 reads TGCAGTGCTAGAGATCCCGGGGACCAAGAGACCCAGTACTTC. It yields the protein CSARDPGDQETQYF.

This chain links TRBV25-1 with TRBJ2-1, with 8 bases fitting TRBD2. The end of the DNA fits TRBJ2-7 better, so the J call may be wrong. This CDR3 has 15 amino acids. The germline V gene has CDR1 MGHDK and CDR2 SYGVNS. CDR3 in amino acids: CASRDTGGYYNEQYF. CDR3 sequence (DNA): TGTGCCAGCAGAGATACGGGGGGGTACTACAATGAGCAGTACTTC.

About this clonotype: An end of the junction differs from the germline gene, which may be a read error. The gene calls are TRBV10-2 and TRBJ2-4; possibly TRBD1 for D (7 bases). The end of the DNA is better explained by TRBJ2-7, so the J call may be wrong. The CDR3 sequence is 18 residues long. Germline V CDR1 and CDR2: WSHSY, SAAADI. The CDR3 spells CAGSEGAGGSTRPTEQYF. CDR3 nucleotide sequence: TGCGCCGGCAGTGAGGGGGCAGGGGGGTCGACCCGCCCGACCGAGCAGTACTTC.

This clonotype was detected only a few times. The chain uses TRBV6-1 and TRBJ2-7, with 7 bases that match TRBD1. Trimming at V came to 5 bases and at J to 2 bases, leaving 9 bases not matched to a gene. CDR3 length equals 15 residues. Germline CDR1 reads MNHNS; CDR2 reads SASEGT. The CDR3 protein is CASSRTGTAPYEQYF. The CDR3 region has the DNA TGTGCCAGCAGTAGAACCGGGACAGCCCCCTACGAGCAGTACTTC.

The V and J genes are TRBV20-1 and TRBJ2-7; no reliable D call. Germline loops: CDR1 DFQATT, CDR2 SNEGSKA (reference sequence). The CDR3 has 16 residues. The V end lost 1 base, the J end lost 0 bases, and 16 bases lay between the germline ends. The CDR3 DNA follows: TGCAGTGCTAGAGTTGGCAGCCTCAGGAGCTCCTACGAGCAGTACTTC. Translation gives CSARVGSLRSSYEQYF.

Turning to this clonotype: A read error may account for a junction end that differs from germline. The rearrangement uses TRBV6-5 and TRBJ1-5; possible D gene TRBD1, 5 bases. The CDR3 totals 14 residues. Looked up from germline, CDR1 is MNHEY and CDR2 is SVGAGI. CDR3 nucleotides: TGTGCCAGCAGTCATCGGCAGGGCAATCGGCCCCAGCATTTT. This encodes CASSHRQGNRPQHF.

The chain recombines TRBV20-1 with TRBJ2-3; D call uncertain. CDR3 length: 14 amino acids. The ends were cut back, 2 bases at V and 2 bases at J, with 11 bases in the middle. Germline-derived CDR1 and CDR2 are DFQATT and SNEGSKA (reference sequence). As DNA, the CDR3 is TGCAGTGCTAGAATGGTGTCCACCACAGATACGCAGTATTTT. It translates to CSARMVSTTDTQYF.